Shown below are 20 T cell receptor beta chains from a single sample sequenced in a study of shared clonotypes between healthy human individuals. Naive-designated CD8 cells lacked CD45RO, were positively enriched for CCR7, and omitted terminally differentiated effector memory CD45RA+ cells. TCRdb's table, derived via immunoSEQ multiplex PCR, lists solely in-frame clones and lacks some. Among roughly 850,000 clones listed, about 96% were seen once. Input material: naive CD8+ T cells sorted from blood. These receptors all stem from a man aged 25 to 40 in good health.

Details on this clone: The same CDR3 arises from other DNA sequences in this sample as well. V usage is TRBV4-3 and J usage is TRBJ2-7; D is unresolved. This CDR3 is 13 amino acids long. Trimming pared 0 bases from V and 3 bases from J, leaving 6 bases between. Germline V gives CDR1 LGHNA, CDR2 YSLEER. As DNA, the CDR3 is TGCGCCAGCAGCCAAGATCGTGGCTACGAGCAGTACTTC. As protein: CASSQDRGYEQYF.

The CDR3 DNA is TGTGCCAGCAGCTTGGGGGCGGGAGGCGGTTCATACAATGAGCAGTTCTTC. Protein: CASSLGAGGGSYNEQFF. The chain has TRBV5-6 and TRBJ2-1; the match to TRBD2 covers 8 bases. V trimming: 0 bases; J trimming: 4 bases; junction bases outside the gene matches: 9. This CDR3 region has 17 residues. Germline CDR1 reads SGHDT; CDR2 reads YYEEEE. The full variable domain, rest sourced from reference TRBV5-6 and TRBJ2-1, is DAGVTQSPTHLIKTRGQQVTLRCSPKSGHDTVSWYQQALGQGPQFIFQYYEEEERQRGNFPDRFSGHQFPNYSSELNVNALLLGDSALYLCASSLGAGGGSYNEQFFGPGTRLTVL.

The chain uses TRBV14 and TRBJ2-1, with D possibly being TRBD1 (5 bases). The CDR3 has 12 residues. V lost 5 bases, J lost 10 bases, and 12 bases lay in between. The germline V gene encodes CDR1 SGHDN and CDR2 FVKESK. DNA of the CDR3: TGTGCCAGCAGCTTATTGACAGAAGAGCAGTTCTTC. As protein: CASSLLTEEQFF.

Comment on this clone: Germline is not matched at one junction end, which may reflect a read error. The rearrangement uses TRBV7-7 and TRBJ2-3; a weak D match, TRBD2 (5 bases). CDR1 is SSHAT, CDR2 FNYEAQ, per germline (reference sequence). This CDR3 region has 15 residues. CDR3 region: CASSLLPRETDTQYF. For the CDR3, the DNA is TGTGCTAGCAGCTTACTTCCAAGGGAGACAGATACGCAGTATTTT.

The J gene is TRBJ1-2, the V gene TRBV14; D is perhaps TRBD1 (6 bases). V was cut by 6 bases and J by 8 bases, with 16 bases left in between. This CDR3 is 13 amino acids long. In germline, CDR1 is SGHDN, CDR2 FVKESK. For the CDR3, the DNA is TGTGCCAGCAGTCCTCTCGGGACATCCGGCTACACCTTC. Translated: CASSPLGTSGYTF.

The chain employs TRBV18 and TRBJ2-7, with D possibly matching TRBD1 (6 bases). CDR3 size: 19 residues. CDR1 and CDR2 from the germline V gene are KGHSH and LQKENI. Between the trimmed V and J ends, which lost 2 bases and 7 bases, there was a span of 30 bases. CDR3 in amino acids: CASSPYTPRGISYGGEQYF. The CDR3 coding sequence is TGTGCCAGCTCACCATACACCCCGAGGGGGATTTCGTATGGGGGAGAGCAGTACTTC.

CDR3 region: CASSPIGVGEQFF. Here the CDR3 DNA reads TGTGCCAGCAGCCCGATCGGGGTAGGTGAGCAGTTCTTC. This chain joins TRBV11-3 and TRBJ2-1; TRBD2 is a possible D gene (5 bases). This CDR3 has 13 amino acids. Germline loops: CDR1 SGHNT, CDR2 YENEEA. V was shortened by 5 bases and J by 9 bases, with 14 bases between the two germline ends.

The CDR3 is CASSELAGGYNEQFF. In DNA, the CDR3 is TGTGCCAGCAGCGAACTAGCGGGAGGGTACAATGAGCAGTTCTTC. The V and J genes are TRBV7-8 and TRBJ2-1, with 13 bases lining up with TRBD2. Germline lookup yields CDR1 SGHVS and CDR2 FQNEAQ. This CDR3 spans 15 amino acids. Trimming cost V 5 bases and J 4 bases; bases outside gene matches: 2.

This clone was seen only once. The rearrangement links TRBV28 to TRBJ2-1; 13 positions match TRBD2. Germline loops: CDR1 MDHEN, CDR2 SYDVKM. The CDR3 is 16 amino acids. Trimming at V came to 6 bases and at J to 9 bases, leaving 11 bases not matched to a gene. The CDR3 DNA reads TGTGCCAGCAGCCTGAGGACTAGCGGGAGAAACTCTGAGCAGTTCTTC. Its protein is CASSLRTSGRNSEQFF.

This clone is a singleton in its sample. The chain carries TRBV28 and TRBJ2-7; 10 nucleotides agree with TRBD2. V dropped 5 bases and J dropped 3; count of bases not matched to a gene: 10. Germline CDR1 MDHEN, CDR2 SYDVKM. The CDR3 is 16 residues long. CDR3 DNA sequence: TGTGCCAGCAGTCCCCTCAGCGGGAGGGCCCTCTACGAGCAGTACTTC. This translates into CASSPLSGRALYEQYF.

The chain joins TRBV29-1 to TRBJ2-2; D not resolved. Germline V gene sequence: CDR1 SQVTM, CDR2 ANQGSEA. CDR3 length: 13 residues. The V and J ends lost 5 bases and 0 bases respectively, with 7 bases between them. CDR3: CSVTLANTGELFF. The CDR3 coding sequence is TGCAGCGTTACTCTGGCGAACACCGGGGAGCTGTTTTTT.

The rearrangement uses TRBV27 and TRBJ2-7; maybe TRBD1 (5 bases). Germline CDR1 reads MNHEY; CDR2 reads SMNVEV (reference sequence). The CDR3 spans 11 residues. Trimming removed 4 bases from V and 6 bases from J, with 7 bases in between. CDR3 in DNA: TGTGCCAGCAGTTCCCAGGGCGAGCAGTACTTC. Its translation: CASSSQGEQYF.

V gene TRBV6-5 combines with J gene TRBJ2-7; 9 bases agree with TRBD1. Unmatched junction bases numbered 4, after V lost 5 bases and J lost 2 bases. The CDR3 loop spans 14 amino acids. From germline, CDR1 is MNHEY and CDR2 SVGAGI. The CDR3 protein is CASSTGQGTYEQYF. The CDR3 nucleotides are TGTGCCAGCAGTACTGGACAGGGGACCTACGAGCAGTACTTC.

The rearrangement links TRBV7-9 to TRBJ2-7; D is undetermined. Trimming stripped 5 bases from V and 2 bases from J, with 16 bases between. The CDR3 runs 15 residues. Germline CDR1 SEHNR, CDR2 FQNEAQ (reference sequence). CDR3 bases: TGTGCCAGCAGCCGAACGCAAACTTTTGCCTACGAGCAGTACTTC. Its translation is CASSRTQTFAYEQYF.

The table lists this clone with a few counts. The rearrangement joins TRBV9 to TRBJ1-5, with a tentative D call TRBD1 (5 bases). This CDR3 comprises 12 residues. Germline-derived CDR1 and CDR2 are SGDLS and YYNGEE. With 7 bases removed from V and 2 bases from J, the gap between germline ends came to 7 bases. CDR3 region: CASGGGNQPQHF. The CDR3 nucleotides read TGTGCCAGCGGAGGGGGCAATCAGCCCCAGCATTTT.

The chain employs TRBV4-1 and TRBJ1-2; D remains ambiguous. The V end was cut by 0 bases, the J end by 2 bases, with 10 bases between. The length of the CDR3 is 15 residues. Germline values: CDR1 MGHRA, CDR2 YSYEKL. The CDR3 nucleotides read TGCGCCAGCAGCCAAGAGCCAGCTTTAAACTATGGCTACACCTTC. Translation gives CASSQEPALNYGYTF.

This clone was seen just once. The rearrangement uses TRBV27 and TRBJ2-1; the D is unclear. Deletions cut 3 bases from V and 5 bases from J, with 20 bases between. The germline V gene has CDR1 MNHEY and CDR2 SMNVEV (reference sequence). This CDR3 comprises 17 residues. CDR3 residues: CASSFTLADRADNEQFF. CDR3 DNA: TGTGCCAGCAGTTTTACCCTCGCGGACCGGGCCGACAATGAGCAGTTCTTC.

The V and J genes are TRBV9 and TRBJ2-1, with 11 bases fitting TRBD2. After removal of 3 bases from V and 6 bases from J, the junction contained 5 bases not matched to a gene. The CDR3 is 15 amino acids. Germline CDR1 and CDR2: SGDLS and YYNGEE. Here the CDR3 reads CASSATSGSTNEQFF. The CDR3 region has the DNA TGTGCCAGCAGCGCCACTAGCGGGAGTACCAATGAGCAGTTCTTC.

This rearrangement joins TRBV27 to TRBJ2-2; 12 bases align to TRBD2. V lost 8 bases to trimming and J lost 5 bases; unmatched junction nucleotides: 6. The CDR3 contains 15 residues. Germline CDR1 and CDR2: MNHEY and SMNVEV (reference sequence). As DNA, the CDR3 is TGTGCCAGCTCCCATGGGACTAGCGGGACCGGGGAGCTGTTTTTT. Translating it yields CASSHGTSGTGELFF.

The CDR3 sequence: CASSPLSTKSNYGYTF. The CDR3 coding sequence is TGTGCCAGCTCTCCCCTGAGTACAAAGTCTAACTATGGCTACACCTTC. The rearrangement uses TRBV18 and TRBJ1-2, with no clear D. CDR1 is KGHSH, CDR2 LQKENI, per germline. Trimming removed 6 bases from V and 0 bases from J, with 17 bases in between. The CDR3 is 16 residues long.